This entry is about one TCR beta chain. Read sequence stops 3 residues before the CDR3 end, and the germline J gene provides the missing end. The length of the CDR3 is 14 residues. Germline V gene data show CDR1 as SQVTM and CDR2 as ANQGSEA. V dropped 6 bases and J dropped 0; count of bases not matched to a gene: 7. These data are taken from a study of T cells in women clearing cervical HPV infection. Study as a whole: Controls gave blood once infection was undetectable; cases at lesion identification.

The data were produced by immunoSEQ multiplex PCR, yet TCRdb's version contains in-frame clones alone and is incomplete. This sample contains around 25,000 clones. This TCR was recovered from a woman aged 18-69 years with a cervical HPV16 infection that either progressed to CIN3+ or cleared (not recorded which). The chain couples TRBV29-1 to TRBJ1-1; TRBD1 agrees at 7 bases. The sequenced sample consisted of blood buffy coat. CDR3 loop: CSVSRDRMNTEAFF. The part of the CDR3 DNA that was read is TGCAGCGTGAGTCGGGACAGAATGAACACTGAA.